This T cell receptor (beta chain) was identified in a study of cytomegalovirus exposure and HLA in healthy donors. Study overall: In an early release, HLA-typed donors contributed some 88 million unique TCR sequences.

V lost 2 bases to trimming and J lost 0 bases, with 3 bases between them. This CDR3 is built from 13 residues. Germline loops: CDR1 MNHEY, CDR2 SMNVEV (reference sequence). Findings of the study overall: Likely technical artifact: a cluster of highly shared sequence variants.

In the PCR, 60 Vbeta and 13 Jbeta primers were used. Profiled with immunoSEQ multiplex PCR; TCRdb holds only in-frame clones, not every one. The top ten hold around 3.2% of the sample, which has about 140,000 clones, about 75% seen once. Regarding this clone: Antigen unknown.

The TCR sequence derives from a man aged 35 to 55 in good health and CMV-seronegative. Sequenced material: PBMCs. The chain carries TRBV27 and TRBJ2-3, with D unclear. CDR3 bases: TGTGCCAGCAGTTTAATAAGCACAGATACGCAGTATTTT. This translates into CASSLISTDTQYF.